Below, 27 T cell receptor beta chains from the same sample are listed, as sequenced in a study of blood T cell repertoires in COVID-19 (dated by TCRdb to the early 2020s). Library preparation employed the immunoSEQ multiplex PCR assay. TCRdb limited this immuneACCESS table to in-frame rearrangements with V and J called. A share of clones is missing; checked studies link under half to unresolved V genes, and the rest is unexplained. For this sample the table gives some 150,000 clones, of which about nine tenths were detected only once. The top ten clonotypes cover under 3% of the sample. Sequencing was done on a sample of peripheral blood. Receptor source: a man in his fifties or sixties with active COVID-19.

The rearrangement joins TRBV3-1 (or the pseudogene TRBV3-2) to TRBJ1-2; D unclear. The V end was cut by 3 bases, the J end by 4 bases, with 12 bases between. Germline assignment: CDR1 LGHDT and CDR2 YNNKEL (reference sequence). The CDR3 runs 14 residues. The CDR3 sequence is CASSQRPRGYGYTF. The CDR3 nucleotides read TGTGCCAGCAGCCAGAGACCGCGAGGCTATGGCTACACCTTC.

This chain joins TRBV5-1 and TRBJ2-1, with 9 bases fitting TRBD1. In germline, CDR1 is SGHRS, CDR2 YFSETQ. The J segment lost 10 bases and the V segment lost 5 bases, leaving 13 bases of the junction unmatched. The CDR3 runs to 15 residues. CDR3 nucleotide sequence: TGCGCCAGCAGTCGAACAGGGGGCTACGCTCGGGAGCAGTTCTTC. Protein product: CASSRTGGYAREQFF.

This rearrangement joins TRBV5-6 to TRBJ2-5, with D perhaps matching TRBD2 (5 bases). The V and J ends lost 4 bases and 4 bases respectively, with 8 bases between them. The CDR3 runs to 12 residues. Per germline, CDR1 SGHDT and CDR2 YYEEEE. The DNA for the CDR3 is TGTGCCAGCAGCAACGAGGGAGAGACCCAGTACTTC. Its translation: CASSNEGETQYF.

This chain links TRBV6-5 with TRBJ2-7; TRBD1 might be the D (6 bases). The CDR3 contains 14 residues. V lost 6 bases and J 2 bases, leaving 14 bases between the germline ends. Germline V CDR1 and CDR2: MNHEY, SVGAGI. The CDR3 DNA is TGTGCCAGCAGCCAAAGACAGGTCCCCTACGAGCAGTACTTC. It yields the protein CASSQRQVPYEQYF.

Only a few counts were recorded for this clone. The CDR3 nucleotides read TGTGCCAGCAGCCGGGGGATCCAAGAGACCCAGTACTTC. It yields the protein CASSRGIQETQYF. The chain has TRBV7-2 and TRBJ2-5, with D tentatively TRBD2 (6 bases). CDR1 is SGHTA, CDR2 FQGNSA, per germline. The CDR3 is 13 amino acids. Trimming removed 5 bases at V and 1 base at J, with 8 bases between.

This chain joins TRBV12-3 or TRBV12-4 and TRBJ1-4; D gene ambiguous. This CDR3 is 13 amino acids long. V was clipped by 6 bases and J by 14 bases, with 19 bases between them. CDR3 in DNA: TGTGCCAGCAGCCCCCAGGCCCGGGAAGGTCTGTTTTTT. Protein sequence: CASSPQAREGLFF.

The chain has TRBV3-1 (or the pseudogene TRBV3-2) and TRBJ2-2; 9 nucleotides match TRBD2. The trim removed 0 bases at V and 0 bases at J, leaving 8 bases unmatched. CDR1 is LGHDT, CDR2 YNNKEL, per germline (reference sequence). This CDR3 spans 19 amino acids. The CDR3 sequence: CASSQDPIAGVANTGELFF. In DNA form, the CDR3 reads TGTGCCAGCAGCCAAGATCCGATAGCGGGGGTCGCGAACACCGGGGAGCTGTTTTTT.

This clone has a handful of counts. The gene calls are TRBV4-2 and TRBJ1-3, with TRBD1 identical over 8 bases. V shed 4 bases and J 7 bases; nucleotides not matched to a gene: 15. This CDR3 is built from 17 residues. Germline lookup yields CDR1 LGHNA and CDR2 YNFKEQ. The CDR3 DNA reads TGTGCCAGCAGCCCGGACAGGGCAAGTTCAGTCGGGAACACCATATATTTT. As protein: CASSPDRASSVGNTIYF.

CDR3 sequence reads: CASSLTGGGTEAFF. Here the CDR3 DNA reads TGTGCCAGCAGTCTTACAGGGGGCGGCACTGAAGCTTTCTTT. This chain links TRBV27 with TRBJ1-1; 9 bases match TRBD1. CDR3 length: 14 residues. V gave up 5 bases and J gave up 4 bases; unmatched junction bases: 5. CDR1 MNHEY and CDR2 SMNVEV come from the germline V gene (reference sequence).

The CDR3 DNA follows: TGTGCCAGTACCATCTCTGACAGGTCGAATCAGCCCCAGCATTTT. Encoded protein: CASTISDRSNQPQHF. This chain links TRBV19 with TRBJ1-5, with TRBD1 as a possible D gene (6 bases). Trimming cost V 7 bases and J 4 bases, with 17 bases left between them. CDR3 length equals 15 residues. Germline lookup yields CDR1 LNHDA and CDR2 SQIVND (reference sequence).

The rearrangement uses TRBV19 and TRBJ1-5, with 7 bases aligning to TRBD1. CDR3 size: 12 residues. The V and J ends lost 10 bases and 6 bases, in that order; junction bases with no gene match: 6. From germline, CDR1 is LNHDA and CDR2 SQIVND (reference sequence). CDR3 residues: CATRGPAQPQHF. The CDR3 nucleotides read TGTGCCACAAGGGGGCCAGCTCAGCCCCAGCATTTT.

The J gene is TRBJ1-1, the V gene TRBV5-6, with 7 bases that match TRBD1. The CDR3 sequence is 17 residues long. After removal of 4 bases from V and 2 bases from J, the junction contained 14 bases not matched to a gene. CDR1 and CDR2 from the germline V gene are SGHDT and YYEEEE. The CDR3 DNA sequence: TGTGCCAGCAGCCAAGGGACAGTTCTAGACCCCAACACTGAAGCTTTCTTT. Translated: CASSQGTVLDPNTEAFF.

The chain recombines TRBV4-2 with TRBJ2-2; TRBD2 agrees at 9 bases. V trimming: 4 bases; J trimming: 7 bases; junction bases outside the gene matches: 7. CDR1 is LGHNA and CDR2 is YNFKEQ in the germline V gene. The CDR3 extends over 15 amino acids. The DNA for the CDR3 is TGTGCCAGCAGCCCTCGGAGCGGGGGGAACGGGGAGCTGTTTTTT. It encodes CASSPRSGGNGELFF.

The genes are TRBV3-1 (or the pseudogene TRBV3-2) and TRBJ2-6; no firm D call. V was shortened by 4 bases and J by 1 base, with 8 bases between the two germline ends. Germline assignment: CDR1 LGHDT and CDR2 YNNKEL (reference sequence). The CDR3 length is 15 residues. CDR3 sequence (DNA): TGTGCCAGCAGCCCACAGTTTTCTGGGGCCAACGTCCTGACTTTC. It translates to CASSPQFSGANVLTF.

This clone has a single count. The chain links TRBV12-5 to TRBJ2-1; D possibly corresponds to TRBD1 (6 bases). This CDR3 has 14 residues. The V and J ends lost 7 bases and 2 bases respectively, with 12 bases between them. Germline CDR1 is LGHNT and CDR2 is FRNRAP. CDR3 DNA sequence: TGTGCTAGTGCCAGGGACAATCCCTACAATGAGCAGTTCTTC. Its translation: CASARDNPYNEQFF. The full variable domain, its missing parts supplied by reference TRBV12-5 and TRBJ2-1, is DARVTQTPRHKVTEMGQEVTMRCQPILGHNTVFWYRQTMMQGLELLAYFRNRAPLDDSGMPKDRFSAEMPDATLATLKIQPSEPRDSAVYFCASARDNPYNEQFFGPGTRLTVL.

The chain links TRBV4-1 to TRBJ2-2, with a possible D match to TRBD2 (5 bases). Deletions cut 5 bases from V and 7 bases from J, with 11 bases between. Germline V lookup: CDR1 MGHRA, CDR2 YSYEKL. This CDR3 is 13 amino acids long. The DNA for the CDR3 is TGCGCCAGCAGCTTCAGAGGGAGCGGGGAGCTGTTTTTT. Translated: CASSFRGSGELFF.

This clone was observed once. V and J are TRBV20-1 and TRBJ1-2; D is undetermined. The CDR3 runs 11 residues. The V end was cut by 1 base, the J end by 4 bases, with 4 bases between. The V gene's germline CDR1 is DFQATT and CDR2 SNEGSKA (reference sequence). The CDR3 DNA reads as TGCAGTGCTAGAGCCAGCTATGGCTACACCTTC. Amino acid sequence: CSARASYGYTF.

The chain uses TRBV3-1 (or the pseudogene TRBV3-2) and TRBJ2-1; D not resolved. Germline CDR1 reads LGHDT; CDR2 reads YNNKEL (reference sequence). There are 14 residues in the CDR3. V lost 4 bases to trimming and J lost 9 bases, with 16 bases between them. CDR3 sequence (DNA): TGTGCCAGCAGCCTCATAGCAGAACGGGTTGAGCAGTTCTTC. This translates into CASSLIAERVEQFF.

The gene calls are TRBV2 and TRBJ2-1; D remains unclear. This CDR3 contains 11 residues. V dropped 7 bases and J dropped 14 bases, with 15 bases sitting between them. CDR1 is SNHLY and CDR2 is FYNNEI in the germline V gene. The CDR3 sequence is CASTNLEQEFF. CDR3 in DNA: TGTGCCAGCACCAACTTGGAGCAAGAGTTCTTC. Filled out from reference TRBV2 and TRBJ2-1, the complete variable domain reads EPEVTQTPSHQVTQMGQEVILRCVPISNHLYFYWYRQILGQKVEFLVSFYNNEISEKSEIFDDQFSVERPDGSNFTLKIRSTKLEDSAMYFCASTNLEQEFFGPGTRLTVL.

V and J are TRBV6-2 or TRBV6-3 and TRBJ2-7, with 11 bases fitting TRBD1. Germline-derived CDR1 and CDR2 are MNHEY and SVGEGT. CDR3 length equals 15 residues. The junction had 10 bases not matched to a gene; V was cut back by 6 bases and J by 6 bases. The CDR3 nucleotides read TGTGCCAGCAGCCAAGTGGACAGGGGGCCTCGCGAGCAGTACTTC. Its protein product is CASSQVDRGPREQYF.

The genes are TRBV7-2 and TRBJ2-7, with D tentatively TRBD1 (6 bases). Trimming stripped 3 bases from V and 0 bases from J, with 12 bases between. Germline assignment: CDR1 SGHTA and CDR2 FQGNSA. This CDR3 contains 15 residues. The CDR3 DNA reads TGTGCCAGCAGCTTGGGTCAGGGGTTCTCCTACGAGCAGTACTTC. It codes for CASSLGQGFSYEQYF.

The CDR3 reads CASSLAPTSTDTQYF. The CDR3 DNA follows: TGTGCCAGCAGCTTAGCCCCGACTAGCACAGATACGCAGTATTTT. J is TRBJ2-3 and V is TRBV7-2; D is unclear. Germline loops: CDR1 SGHTA, CDR2 FQGNSA. Trimming took off 0 bases at V and 0 bases at J, with 7 bases between the two ends. This CDR3 contains 15 residues.

V and J are TRBV11-3 and TRBJ2-3; TRBD1 is a possible D gene (6 bases). V was trimmed by 5 bases and J by 4 bases, leaving 16 bases between them. The CDR3 consists of 15 residues. CDR1 and CDR2 (germline): SGHNT, YENEEA. This CDR3 is CASSSRQDGPDTQYF. The CDR3 nucleotides are TGTGCCAGCAGCAGTAGACAGGATGGACCAGATACGCAGTATTTT.

The chain has TRBV12-3 or TRBV12-4 and TRBJ1-2; 10 bases are a match to TRBD1. The CDR3 length is 12 residues. The V gene end was trimmed by 7 bases and the J gene end by 7 bases; junction bases not matched to a gene: 3. The CDR3 loop reads CASTWTGGGYTF. Written as DNA, the CDR3 is TGTGCCAGCACCTGGACAGGGGGTGGCTACACCTTC.

The chain recombines TRBV6-6 with TRBJ2-3; TRBD2 matches at 8 bases. The CDR3 extends over 15 amino acids. Germline CDR1 and CDR2: MNHNY and SVGAGI (reference sequence). The junction had 10 bases not matched to a gene; V was cut back by 6 bases and J by 5 bases. The DNA for the CDR3 is TGTGCCAGCAGCAGACTAGCGCAGGCGGGAGATACGCAGTATTTT. This sequence encodes CASSRLAQAGDTQYF.

The V gene is TRBV28, the J gene TRBJ2-1; D is possibly TRBD2 (5 bases). Trimming took off 3 bases at V and 4 bases at J, with 19 bases between the two ends. CDR1 is MDHEN and CDR2 is SYDVKM in the germline V gene. The CDR3 totals 17 residues. This chain's CDR3 is CASSFLDPGETYNEQFF. The CDR3 nucleotides read TGTGCCAGCAGTTTCCTCGACCCCGGGGAGACATACAATGAGCAGTTCTTC.

This chain joins TRBV7-9 and TRBJ1-6, with 7 nucleotides matching TRBD1. Germline lookup yields CDR1 SEHNR and CDR2 FQNEAQ (reference sequence). The trim removed 4 bases at V and 4 bases at J, leaving 16 bases unmatched. The CDR3 is 19 residues long. The CDR3 protein is CASSSRQGVVLSYNSPLHF. CDR3 coding DNA: TGTGCCAGCAGCTCTCGACAGGGAGTTGTATTATCGTATAATTCACCCCTCCACTTT.